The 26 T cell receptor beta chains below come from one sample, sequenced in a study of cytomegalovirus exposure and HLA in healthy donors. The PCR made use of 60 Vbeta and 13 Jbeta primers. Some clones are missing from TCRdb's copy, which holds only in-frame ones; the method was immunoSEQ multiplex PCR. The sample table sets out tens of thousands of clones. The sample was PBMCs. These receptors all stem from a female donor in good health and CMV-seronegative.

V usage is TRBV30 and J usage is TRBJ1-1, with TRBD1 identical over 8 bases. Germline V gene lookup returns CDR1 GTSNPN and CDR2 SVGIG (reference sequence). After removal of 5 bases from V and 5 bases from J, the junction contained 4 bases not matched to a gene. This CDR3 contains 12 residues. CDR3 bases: TGTGCCTGGGACAGGGGTACTACTGAAGCTTTCTTT. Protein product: CAWDRGTTEAFF. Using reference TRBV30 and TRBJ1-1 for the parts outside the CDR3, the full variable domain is SQTIHQWPATLVQPVGSPLSLECTVEGTSNPNLYWYRQAAGRGLQLLFYSVGIGQISSEVPQNLSASRPQDRQFILSSKKLLLSDSGFYLCAWDRGTTEAFFGQGTRLTVV.

This CDR3 is CSVVASTDTQYF. The CDR3 DNA follows: TGCAGCGTGGTAGCGAGCACAGATACGCAGTATTTT. This chain joins TRBV29-1 and TRBJ2-3, with a weak D call TRBD2 (5 bases). This CDR3 contains 12 residues. The V and J ends lost 6 bases and 0 bases respectively, with 7 bases between them. Germline V gives CDR1 SQVTM, CDR2 ANQGSEA.

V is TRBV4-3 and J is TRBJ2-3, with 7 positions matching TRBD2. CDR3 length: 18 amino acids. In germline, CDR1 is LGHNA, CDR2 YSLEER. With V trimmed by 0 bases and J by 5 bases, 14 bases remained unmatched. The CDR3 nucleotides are TGCGCCAGCAGCCAAGATCCCCCGGCGGGGGTTTCGGGAGATACGCAGTATTTT. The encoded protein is CASSQDPPAGVSGDTQYF.

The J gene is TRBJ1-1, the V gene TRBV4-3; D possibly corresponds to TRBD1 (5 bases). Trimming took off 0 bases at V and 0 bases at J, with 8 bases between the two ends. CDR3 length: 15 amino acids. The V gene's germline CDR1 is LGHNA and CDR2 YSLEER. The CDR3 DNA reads TGCGCCAGCAGCCAAGATCCAGGGCTGAACACTGAAGCTTTCTTT. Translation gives CASSQDPGLNTEAFF.

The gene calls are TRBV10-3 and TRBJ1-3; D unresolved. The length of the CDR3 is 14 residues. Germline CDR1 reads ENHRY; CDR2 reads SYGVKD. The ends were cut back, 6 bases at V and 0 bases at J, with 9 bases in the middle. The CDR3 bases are TGTGCCATCAGGACTGAATACTCTGGAAACACCATATATTTT. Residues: CAIRTEYSGNTIYF.

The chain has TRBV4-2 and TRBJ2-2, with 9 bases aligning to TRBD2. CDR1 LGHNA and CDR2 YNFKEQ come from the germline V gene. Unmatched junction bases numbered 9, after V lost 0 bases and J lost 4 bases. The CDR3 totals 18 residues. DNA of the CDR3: TGTGCCAGCAGCCAAGATAGGAAGCGGGGGGCCTCCACCGGGGAGCTGTTTTTT. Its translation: CASSQDRKRGASTGELFF.

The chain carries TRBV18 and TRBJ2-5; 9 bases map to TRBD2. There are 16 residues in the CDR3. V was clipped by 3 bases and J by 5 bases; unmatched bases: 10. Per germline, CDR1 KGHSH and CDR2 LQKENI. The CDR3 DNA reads TGTGCCAGCTCACCCCTTCGCGGGGGGGCCGGGGAGACCCAGTACTTC. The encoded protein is CASSPLRGGAGETQYF.

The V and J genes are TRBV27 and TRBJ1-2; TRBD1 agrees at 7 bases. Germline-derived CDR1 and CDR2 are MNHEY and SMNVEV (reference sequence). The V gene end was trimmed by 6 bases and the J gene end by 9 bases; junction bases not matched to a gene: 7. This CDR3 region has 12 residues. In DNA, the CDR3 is TGTGCCAGCAGATCGACAGGGAGGAGCTACACCTTC. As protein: CASRSTGRSYTF.

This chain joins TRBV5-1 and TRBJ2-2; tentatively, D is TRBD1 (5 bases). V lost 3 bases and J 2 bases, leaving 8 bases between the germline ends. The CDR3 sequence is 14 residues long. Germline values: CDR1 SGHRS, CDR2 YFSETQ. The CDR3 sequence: CASSSQGNTGELFF. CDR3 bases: TGCGCCAGCAGCTCTCAGGGAAACACCGGGGAGCTGTTTTTT.

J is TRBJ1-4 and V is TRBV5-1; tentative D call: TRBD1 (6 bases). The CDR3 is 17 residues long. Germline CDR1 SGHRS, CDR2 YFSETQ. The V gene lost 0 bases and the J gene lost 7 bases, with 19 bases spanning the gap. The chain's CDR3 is CASSLGPGQLRPEKLFF. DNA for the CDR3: TGCGCCAGCAGCTTGGGACCGGGACAATTGCGCCCTGAAAAACTGTTTTTT.

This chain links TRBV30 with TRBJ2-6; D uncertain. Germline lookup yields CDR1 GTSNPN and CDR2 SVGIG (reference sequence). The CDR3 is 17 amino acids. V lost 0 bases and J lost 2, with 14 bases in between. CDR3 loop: CAWSVRGAVAGANVLTF. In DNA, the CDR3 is TGTGCCTGGAGTGTACGCGGTGCTGTGGCTGGGGCCAACGTCCTGACTTTC.

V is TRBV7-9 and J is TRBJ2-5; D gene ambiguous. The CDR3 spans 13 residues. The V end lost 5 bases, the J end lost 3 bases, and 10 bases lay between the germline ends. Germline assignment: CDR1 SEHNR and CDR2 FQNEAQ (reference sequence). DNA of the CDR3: TGTGCCAGCAGCCCCAACACCGAAGAGACCCAGTACTTC. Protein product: CASSPNTEETQYF.

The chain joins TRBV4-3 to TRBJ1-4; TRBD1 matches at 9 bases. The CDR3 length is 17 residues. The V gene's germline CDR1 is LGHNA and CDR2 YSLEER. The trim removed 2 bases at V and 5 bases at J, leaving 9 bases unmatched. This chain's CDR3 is CASSQQRSGTGNEKLFF. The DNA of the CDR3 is TGCGCCAGCAGCCAACAGAGGTCCGGGACAGGGAATGAAAAACTGTTTTTT.

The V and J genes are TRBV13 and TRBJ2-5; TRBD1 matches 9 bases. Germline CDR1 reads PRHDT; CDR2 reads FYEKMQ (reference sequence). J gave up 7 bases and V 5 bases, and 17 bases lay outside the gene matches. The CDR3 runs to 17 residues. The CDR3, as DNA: TGTGCCAGCAGCCGACAACCTAGGACAGGGGATACCGGGACCCAGTACTTC. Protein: CASSRQPRTGDTGTQYF.

This CDR3 reads CASSSWGQGRAQYF. The CDR3 coding sequence is TGTGCCAGTAGTAGCTGGGGACAGGGGAGGGCCCAGTACTTC. The genes are TRBV19 and TRBJ2-5, with 10 bases matching TRBD1. With 4 bases clipped from V and 9 bases from J, the junction kept 8 bases outside the gene matches. CDR1 is LNHDA and CDR2 is SQIVND in the germline V gene (reference sequence). CDR3 length: 14 residues.

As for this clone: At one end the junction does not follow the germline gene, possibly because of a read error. The CDR3 region has the DNA TGTGCTAGCAGCCCCGGGACAGGGGCCTACAATGAGCAGTTCTTC. This translates into CASSPGTGAYNEQFF. The rearrangement uses TRBV7-7 and TRBJ2-1; 10 nucleotides agree with TRBD1. CDR1 SSHAT and CDR2 FNYEAQ come from the germline V gene (reference sequence). The length of the CDR3 is 15 residues. Supplemented by reference TRBV7-7 and TRBJ2-1, the full variable domain reads GAGVSQSPRYKVTKRGQDVTLRCDPISSHATLYWYQQALGQGPEFLTYFNYEAQPDKSGLPSDRFSAERPEGSISTLTIQRTEQRDSAMYRCASSPGTGAYNEQFFGPGTRLTVL.

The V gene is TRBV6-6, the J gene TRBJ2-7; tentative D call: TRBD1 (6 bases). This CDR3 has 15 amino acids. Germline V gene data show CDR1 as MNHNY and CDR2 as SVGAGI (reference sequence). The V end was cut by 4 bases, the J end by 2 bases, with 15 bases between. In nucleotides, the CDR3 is TGTGCCAGCAGTTTGGGGAAGACAGGCGCCTACGAGCAGTACTTC. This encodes CASSLGKTGAYEQYF.

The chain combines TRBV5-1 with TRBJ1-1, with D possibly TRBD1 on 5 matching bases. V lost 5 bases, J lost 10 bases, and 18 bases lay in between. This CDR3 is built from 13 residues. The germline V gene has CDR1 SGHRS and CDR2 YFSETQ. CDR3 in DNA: TGCGCCAGCAGGGACCTCAGGGAATGGGGAGCTTTCTTT. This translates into CASRDLREWGAFF.

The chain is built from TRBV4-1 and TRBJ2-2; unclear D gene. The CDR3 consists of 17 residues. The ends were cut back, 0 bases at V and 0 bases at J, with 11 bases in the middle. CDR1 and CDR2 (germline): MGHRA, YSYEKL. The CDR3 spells CASSQDRDSANTGELFF. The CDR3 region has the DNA TGCGCCAGCAGCCAAGATAGAGACTCTGCGAACACCGGGGAGCTGTTTTTT.

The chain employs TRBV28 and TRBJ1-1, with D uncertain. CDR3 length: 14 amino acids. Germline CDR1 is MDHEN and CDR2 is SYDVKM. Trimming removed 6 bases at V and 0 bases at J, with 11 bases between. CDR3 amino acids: CASRAPGLNTEAFF. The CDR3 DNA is TGTGCCAGCAGGGCGCCAGGCTTGAACACTGAAGCTTTCTTT.

In DNA, the CDR3 is TGTGCCAGTAGTATCCAGGGGCTAAACGGCTACACCTTC. This gives the protein CASSIQGLNGYTF. The chain carries TRBV19 and TRBJ1-2; TRBD1 is a possible D gene (6 bases). Between the trimmed V and J ends, which lost 3 bases and 8 bases, there was a span of 13 bases. The CDR3 sequence is 13 residues long. Germline V gene lookup returns CDR1 LNHDA and CDR2 SQIVND (reference sequence).

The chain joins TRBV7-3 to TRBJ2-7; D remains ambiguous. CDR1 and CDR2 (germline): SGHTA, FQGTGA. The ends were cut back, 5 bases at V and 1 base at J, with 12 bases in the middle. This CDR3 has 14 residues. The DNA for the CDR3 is TGTGCCAGCAGCCCCTACCGCGAGTCCTACGAGCAGTACTTC. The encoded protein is CASSPYRESYEQYF. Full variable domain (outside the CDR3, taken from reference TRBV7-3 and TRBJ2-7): GAGVSQTPSNKVTEKGKYVELRCDPISGHTALYWYRQSLGQGPEFLIYFQGTGAADDSGLPNDRFFAVRPEGSVSTLKIQRTERGDSAVYLCASSPYRESYEQYFGPGTRLTVT.

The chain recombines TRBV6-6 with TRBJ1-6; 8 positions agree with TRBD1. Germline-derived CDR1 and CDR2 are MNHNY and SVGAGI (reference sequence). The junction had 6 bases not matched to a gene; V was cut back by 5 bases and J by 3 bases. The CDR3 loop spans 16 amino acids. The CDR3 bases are TGTGCCAGCAGTCCTCGAACAGGGGGCTATAATTCACCCCTCCACTTT. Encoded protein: CASSPRTGGYNSPLHF.

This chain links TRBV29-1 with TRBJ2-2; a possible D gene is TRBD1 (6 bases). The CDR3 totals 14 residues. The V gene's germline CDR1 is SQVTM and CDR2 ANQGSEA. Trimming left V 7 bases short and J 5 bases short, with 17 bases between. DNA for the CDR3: TGCAGCGGCGCTTCCGGGACACAAACCGGGGAGCTGTTTTTT. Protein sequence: CSGASGTQTGELFF.

This chain's CDR3 is CASSQGAGLAGKDTQYF. The CDR3 nucleotides read TGCGCCAGCAGCCAAGGAGCAGGGCTAGCGGGGAAAGATACGCAGTATTTT. J is TRBJ2-3 and V is TRBV4-3; 9 nucleotides align to TRBD2. This CDR3 comprises 17 residues. Trimming removed 1 base from V and 5 bases from J; junction bases left unmatched: 10. Per the germline V gene, CDR1 is LGHNA and CDR2 is YSLEER.

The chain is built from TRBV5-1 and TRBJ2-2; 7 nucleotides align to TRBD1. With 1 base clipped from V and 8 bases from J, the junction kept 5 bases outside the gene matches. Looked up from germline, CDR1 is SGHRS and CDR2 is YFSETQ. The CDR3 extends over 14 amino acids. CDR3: CASSLPGGSGELFF. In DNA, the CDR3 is TGCGCCAGCAGCTTGCCAGGGGGTTCAGGGGAGCTGTTTTTT.